This TCR beta chain was captured in a study of T cells in Graves' hyperthyroidism and ophthalmopathy. Study summary: Peripheral blood draws took place at initial diagnosis, ahead of any treatment.

With duration under 3 months, ophthalmopathy was active: Clinical Activity Score at least 3, NOSPECS at least 4. This clonotype appeared many times. Germline CDR1 reads SGHVS; CDR2 reads FQNEAQ. This CDR3 has 15 amino acids. Deletions cut 8 bases from V and 5 bases from J, with 21 bases between. What was amplified from RNA transcripts were TCR beta CDR3 regions. Primed by the HTBI set, a first-round RT-PCR was run on the TCR CDR3. TCRdb re-derived calls from the multiplex PCR reads in MiXCR, one entry per CDR3 protein. The table includes about 590,000 distinct CDR3 sequences, 13% to 15% detected once. This rearrangement joins TRBV7-8 to TRBJ2-5; a weak D match, TRBD2 (6 bases). This TCR derives from a young woman with Graves' ophthalmopathy. The specimen was blood. The CDR3 loop is CASVEQDYSRETQYF. The CDR3 DNA reads as TGTGCCAGCGTCGAACAGGACTACTCCCGGGAGACCCAGTACTTC.